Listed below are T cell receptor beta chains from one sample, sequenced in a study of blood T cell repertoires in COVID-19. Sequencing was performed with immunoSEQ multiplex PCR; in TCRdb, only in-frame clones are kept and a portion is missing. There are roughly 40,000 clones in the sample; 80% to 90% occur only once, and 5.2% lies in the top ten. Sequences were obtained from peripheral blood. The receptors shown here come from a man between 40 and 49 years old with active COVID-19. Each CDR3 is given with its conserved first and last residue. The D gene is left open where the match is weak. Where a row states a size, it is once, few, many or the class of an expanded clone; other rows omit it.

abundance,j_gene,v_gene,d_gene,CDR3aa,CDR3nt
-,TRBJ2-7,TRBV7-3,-,CASSNHRVCPGMQYF,TGTGCCAGCAGCAACCACAGGGTGTGCCCCGGGATGCAGTACTTC
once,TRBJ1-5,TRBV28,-,CASSPGDAYGQPQHF,TGTGCCAGCAGTCCAGGGGATGCCTACGGGCAGCCCCAGCATTTT
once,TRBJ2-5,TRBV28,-,CASLGRRETQYF,TGTGCCAGCCTAGGGAGGAGGGAGACCCAGTACTTC
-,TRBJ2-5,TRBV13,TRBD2,CASSLTGTSGGETQYF,TGTGCCAGCAGCCTCACCGGGACTAGCGGTGGGGAGACCCAGTACTTC
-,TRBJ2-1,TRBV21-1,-,CASSKFVRGGMDNEQFF,TGTGCCAGCAGCAAATTCGTGCGGGGGGGGATGGACAATGAGCAGTTCTTC
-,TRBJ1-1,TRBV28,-,CASSLEGAGTEAFF,TGTGCCAGCAGTTTAGAGGGCGCGGGCACTGAAGCTTTCTTT
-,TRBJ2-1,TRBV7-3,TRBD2,CASSLLHSGRAVGEQFF,TGTGCCAGCAGCTTACTCCATAGCGGGAGGGCCGTCGGAGAGCAGTTCTTC
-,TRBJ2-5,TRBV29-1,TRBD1,CSVEDRSQETQYF,TGCAGCGTTGAGGACAGGTCTCAAGAGACCCAGTACTTC
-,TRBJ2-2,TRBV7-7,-,CASSPGAFNTGELFF,TGTGCTAGCAGCCCAGGGGCTTTCAACACCGGGGAGCTGTTTTTT
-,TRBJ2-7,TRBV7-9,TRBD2,CASSLAAGGLGEQYF,TGTGCCAGCAGCTTAGCGGCGGGAGGTTTAGGCGAGCAGTACTTC
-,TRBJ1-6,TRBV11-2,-,CASSRLEGSSYNSPLHF,TGTGCCAGCAGCCGCTTGGAGGGGAGCTCCTATAATTCACCCCTCCACTTT
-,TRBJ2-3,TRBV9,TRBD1,CASSADRGRTDTQYF,TGTGCCAGCAGCGCCGACAGGGGGCGGACAGATACGCAGTATTTT
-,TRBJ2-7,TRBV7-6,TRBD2,CASSHADSGSGYEQYF,TGTGCCAGCAGCCACGCCGATAGCGGGAGTGGCTACGAGCAGTACTTC
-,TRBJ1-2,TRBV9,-,CASSVAVSGADGYTF,TGTGCCAGCAGCGTAGCGGTCAGCGGCGCCGATGGCTACACCTTC
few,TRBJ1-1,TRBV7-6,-,CASSPWTEDGTEAFF,TGTGCCAGCAGCCCCTGGACAGAGGATGGCACTGAAGCTTTCTTT
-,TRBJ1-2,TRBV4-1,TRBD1,CASSPGGQPLSHGYTF,TGCGCCAGCAGCCCAGGGGGACAGCCTCTCAGCCATGGCTACACCTTC
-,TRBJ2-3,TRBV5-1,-,CASNSGSTDTQYF,TGCGCCAGCAACAGTGGCAGCACAGATACGCAGTATTTT
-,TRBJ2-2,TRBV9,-,CASSVGRYTGELFF,TGTGCCAGCAGCGTGGGGCGTTACACCGGGGAGCTGTTTTTT
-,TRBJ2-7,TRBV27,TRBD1,CASSAGQGWYEQYF,TGTGCCAGCAGCGCCGGACAGGGGTGGTACGAGCAGTACTTC
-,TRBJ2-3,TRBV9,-,CASSATTDTQYF,TGTGCCAGCAGCGCCACTACAGATACGCAGTATTTT
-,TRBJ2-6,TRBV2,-,CASSPQGPPSSGANVLTF,TGTGCCAGCAGCCCACAGGGTCCCCCTTCCTCTGGGGCCAACGTCCTGACTTTC
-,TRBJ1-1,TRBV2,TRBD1,CASRGQRYDAFF,TGTGCCAGCAGGGGACAGAGGTATGACGCTTTCTTT
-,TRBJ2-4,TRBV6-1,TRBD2,CASSERTSGWTRGNIQYF,TGTGCCAGCAGTGAAAGGACTAGCGGTTGGACTCGGGGAAACATTCAGTACTTC
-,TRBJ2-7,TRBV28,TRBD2,CASSIASGSYEQYF,TGTGCCAGCAGCATCGCTAGCGGGAGTTACGAGCAGTACTTC
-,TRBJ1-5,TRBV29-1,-,CSVGGDSNQPQHF,TGCAGCGTTGGGGGGGATAGCAATCAGCCCCAGCATTTT
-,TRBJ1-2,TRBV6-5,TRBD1,CASSQTTGYYGYTF,TGTGCCAGCAGCCAAACGACAGGGTACTATGGCTACACCTTC
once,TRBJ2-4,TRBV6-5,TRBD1,CASSLSGTGQNIQYF,TGTGCCAGCTCTCTATCCGGGACAGGCCAAAACATTCAGTACTTC
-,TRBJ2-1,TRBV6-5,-,CASSYSFTSPNEQFF,TGTGCCAGCAGTTACTCTTTCACTAGCCCCAATGAGCAGTTCTTC
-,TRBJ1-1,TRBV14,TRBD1,CASSQIQGGLEAFF,TGTGCCAGCAGCCAAATCCAGGGGGGCCTTGAAGCTTTCTTT
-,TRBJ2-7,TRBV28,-,CASSLSGEQYF,TGTGCCAGCAGTTTGTCAGGCGAGCAGTACTTC
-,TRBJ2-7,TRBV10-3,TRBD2,CAIINVGTSGFYEQYF,TGTGCCATCATCAATGTGGGGACTAGCGGCTTCTACGAGCAGTACTTC
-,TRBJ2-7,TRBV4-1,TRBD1,CASSQERGTGDPYEQYF,TGCGCCAGCAGCCAAGAACGGGGCACAGGGGATCCCTACGAGCAGTACTTC
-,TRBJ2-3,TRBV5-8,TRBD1,CASSLDRGLSDTQYF,TGTGCCAGCAGCTTGGACAGGGGGCTTTCGGATACGCAGTATTTT
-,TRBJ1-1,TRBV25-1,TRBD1,CASRAGGRAFF,TGTGCCAGCAGAGCAGGGGGCCGAGCTTTCTTT
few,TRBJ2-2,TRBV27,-,CASSILDGGKLFF,TGTGCCAGCAGTATACTCGACGGAGGCAAGCTGTTTTTT
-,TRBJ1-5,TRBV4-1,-,CASSQDWGGNQPQHF,TGCGCCAGCAGCCAAGACTGGGGCGGCAATCAGCCCCAGCATTTT
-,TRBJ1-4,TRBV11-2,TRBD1,CASALDRDEKLFF,TGTGCCAGCGCCTTGGACAGGGATGAAAAACTGTTTTTT
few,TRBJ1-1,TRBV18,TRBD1,CASSPGQGTEAFF,TGTGCCAGCTCACCGGGACAGGGCACTGAAGCTTTCTTT
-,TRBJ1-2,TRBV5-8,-,CASSSRRIGYTF,TGTGCCAGCAGCTCGCGGAGGATTGGCTACACCTTC